This TCR beta chain was captured by sequencing in a study of cytomegalovirus exposure and HLA in healthy donors (dated by TCRdb to 2016 to 2017). With respect to the entire study: According to an earlier analysis of a few hundred of the donors, about 170 million T cells yielded approximately 120 million unique TCR beta sequences and approximately 300 Gb of sequence data. The genetic ancestry cluster associated with self-reported Caucasian donors included 81% of the roughly 400 genotyped donors. A later genetic analysis used genome-wide SNP genotypes for 398 of the 666 donors, treating that subset as a discovery cohort. All discovery cohort repertoires had been generated using a single sequencing platform. The study aimed to test whether signatures of past pathogen exposure could be identified by cataloging public T cell receptors. Rather than drawing on any new phenotypic data, the later analysis identified candidate immune exposures from TCR beta sequences and the way those sequences occurred across donors. Both class I and class II loci were covered by HLA typing, at four-digit resolution. Several DR-DQ haplotypes were treated as single units for association and clustering because of strong linkage in the cohort. Among some 400 genotyped donors of the cohort, an average of approximately 220,000 unique TCR beta nucleotide sequences was sequenced per donor, of which 15% to 20% were non-productive. The T cell repertoires of under 750 subjects were profiled by immunosequencing and related to cytomegalovirus serostatus. Alongside the repertoire data, information on donor age, sex, ethnicity and CMV serostatus was compiled. Typing coverage varied by locus: roughly 620-630 donors for A, B, C, DRB1 and DQB1; roughly 510 for DQA1; some 610 for DPA1; 450 to 480 for DPB1. The study combined high-throughput TCR immunosequencing, statistical association of individual TCRs with disease status, and machine learning to predict cytomegalovirus infection status. A later analysis re-analyzed previously published TCR beta repertoires from 500 to 700 donors and added high-resolution HLA genotyping to study TCR occurrence patterns. An earlier analysis of fewer than 700 of the donors applied high-throughput TCR beta sequencing to assess whether each TCR beta V gene segment acted as functional or pseudogenic. An early release covering roughly 640 HLA-typed donors comprised 250 to 350 gigabases of sequencing data and some 79 million unique TCR sequences. Along with the approximately 700-subject first cohort, a separate validation cohort of over a hundred different subjects was used. What the authors observed across the whole study: When HLA alleles, especially DR and DQ, strongly co-occurred, TCR associations were difficult to assign to individual alleles. A later genetic analysis associated a missense DCLRE1C variant with V-gene and J-gene trimming of TCR beta chains, and an independent cohort replicated the association. In the study, approximately 160 TCR beta chains were listed as associated with cytomegalovirus. A further reported finding was that TCR beta sequences accurately predicted the HLA-A and HLA-B alleles for most subjects in the first cohort. Because counts were too low, about 15 rarely observed V segments, including chromosome 9 orphons, were left out of the earlier analysis of several hundred of the donors. In a later analysis, HLA-associated TCR beta chains showed more clonal expansion and lower generation probabilities than non-associated chains that were equally common. A cluster of highly shared sequence variants was judged likely to be a technical artifact of the sequencing pipeline. In this cohort, only TCR beta chains were sequenced, and detectable features were limited by the absence of alpha or paired-chain data. Some IMGT-functional V segments, including TRBV6-2 and TRBV6-3, could not be told apart with the 87-base-pair reads, so those segments were excluded. Compared with the roughly 670-donor mean, donors in an Asian-associated ancestry cluster had fewer N-insertions in productive TCRs, according to a later genetic analysis. The presence/absence analyses assumed that sequencing depth was roughly uniform across donors, and that assumption may not be true. In a later analysis, some 18,000 TCR beta sequences were associated with specific HLA alleles at a false discovery rate of 0.05. Linkage disequilibrium might explain the correlated functional status among segregating V segments, but an unknown experimental factor could not be excluded. In vitro tests confirmed that a few of the cytomegalovirus-associated TCR beta chains recognize cytomegalovirus antigens. An earlier analysis of some 560 of the donors showed that most TCR beta V segments appeared in productive rearrangements either about 87% or about 30% of the time, which broadly matched IMGT annotations. According to the authors, the approach could potentially be generalized to other disease states and immunological phenotypes. According to a later analysis, parvovirus B19, influenza, CMV and Epstein-Barr virus appeared linked to several top co-occurrence clusters. Most CMV-associated TCR beta chains appeared to be HLA-restricted in a later analysis, and the HLA associations seemed to be driven largely by CMV exposure. Cytomegalovirus status was reported to be diagnosed by the classifier with high specificity and sensitivity in both the original and validation cohorts. The only immune exposure information available for the cohort was CMV serostatus. Most TCR sequences were observed very rarely across donors, whereas some public TCRs were present in many individuals. Because HLA typing was missing for some donors at each locus, association tests included only the typed subset. In a later analysis, TCR association rates were found to vary across HLA loci, with the most associated TCRs seen for DRB1 alleles and the fewest for HLA-C alleles.

There are a few counts of this clone. The antigen this receptor binds is unknown. No qualities accompany the bases; no much larger clone lies one base away. In total, roughly 710 healthy bone marrow donors made up the cohort. At the time of sampling, all cohort members were nominally healthy, though unrecorded immune exposures were likely present. The donor was CMV seropositive and was included in the group of 250 to 350 seropositive cohort members. A peripheral blood sample was provided by each donor, and peripheral blood mononuclear cells were used for TCR beta sequencing. The Qiagen DNeasy Blood Extraction Kit was used to extract genomic DNA from the blood cell samples. From its cysteine to its phenylalanine, the CDR3 spans 14 amino acids. Only the CDR3 part of the read is kept: 42 bases, read in frame from the first base. V is pared back by 5 bases and J by 8 bases, with 15 bases lying between the germline termini. According to the germline V gene, CDR1 reads SGHNT and CDR2 reads YENEEA.

Preparation of the library involved the immunoSEQ multiplex PCR assay. For the multiplex PCR, a mixture combining 60 forward primers for TCR Vbeta segments and 13 reverse primers for TCR Jbeta segments was used. A multiplex PCR assay on genomic DNA amplified the CDR3 region of rearranged TCR beta genes. Amplified TCR beta libraries were sequenced as 87-base-pair reads on the Illumina HiSeq System. Regarding the original processing steps: A later analysis tallied 75 million to 95 million unique TCR beta chains across the 660 or so repertoires, and approximately 9.9 million of those chains were shared by two or more donors. Raw reads were error-corrected and collapsed into unique sequences with a nearest-neighbor algorithm that merged closely related sequences to remove PCR and sequencing errors. CDR3 sequences were aligned to IMGT reference sequences to assign V, D and J gene segments. For a sequence to be retained, at least a six-nucleotide match to both a V gene segment and a J gene segment was required. A rearrangement was called productive if the CDR3 had no stop codons and remained in frame with V and J, and every other rearrangement was called non-productive. CDR3 was defined according to IMGT convention as the region running from the second conserved V-encoded cysteine to the conserved J-encoded phenylalanine. The earlier analysis of about 610 of the donors excluded any sequence lacking an unambiguous match to a single V gene segment. An earlier analysis of approximately 590 of the donors classified V segments as functional when productive rearrangements were above 56.7% and as segregating when the standard deviation between donors was above 5%. A statistical classification framework was built for diagnosing cytomegalovirus status from the catalog of TCR beta chain sequences. A later analysis assigned V and J genes by comparing TCR nucleotide sequences with IMGT/GENE-DB human TR gene sequences. A later analysis assigned CDR3 sequences and most-parsimonious VDJ recombination scenarios with the TCRdist pipeline. In a later analysis, each TCR beta chain was defined by its CDR3 amino acid sequence together with its V-gene family, and reads without a unique V-gene family were excluded. A later analysis removed 550 to 650 highly shared, low-generation-probability nucleotide sequences to deal with suspected cross-contamination and a sequencing artifact. A later analysis calculated a clonal expansion index for each public chain from normalized within-repertoire ranks of inferred template counts. A later analysis computed generation probabilities with a VDJ recombination model fitted to out-of-frame rearrangements, and checked the results against IGoR. In a later analysis, hypergeometric tests were used to score TCR-TCR, TCR-HLA and TCR-CMV co-occurrence, with a repertoire-size bias correction applied to TCR pairs. To estimate false discovery rates, a later analysis permuted the HLA or CMV assignments 20 times. A later analysis grouped co-occurring TCRs with DBSCAN, adding TCRdist sequence similarity when clustering within HLA-allele-positive subsets. Co-occurrence clustering excluded repertoires with fewer than 30,000 or more than 120,000 public chains, plus five with anomalous nucleotide sharing. Imported from immuneACCESS, the table was reduced by TCRdb to in-frame sequences with V and J called. These copies leave out some clones; in studies compared against another copy, an unresolved V gene accounts for under half, and the cause of the remainder is not known. That table supplies the V and J calls and clone size; D and trimming were determined from the DNA. The sample table lists fewer than 140,000 clones, about 81% of them with a count of one. The ten largest clones take up approximately 2.6% of the sample.

This clonotype originated in a male donor in good health and CMV-seropositive. The material sequenced was PBMCs. The rearranged chain carries TRBV11-3 and TRBJ2-2; the D gene cannot be named for sure. CDR3 region: CASSPRTFAGELFF. The bases are TGTGCCAGCAGCCCACGCACTTTCGCGGGGGAGCTGTTTTTT.